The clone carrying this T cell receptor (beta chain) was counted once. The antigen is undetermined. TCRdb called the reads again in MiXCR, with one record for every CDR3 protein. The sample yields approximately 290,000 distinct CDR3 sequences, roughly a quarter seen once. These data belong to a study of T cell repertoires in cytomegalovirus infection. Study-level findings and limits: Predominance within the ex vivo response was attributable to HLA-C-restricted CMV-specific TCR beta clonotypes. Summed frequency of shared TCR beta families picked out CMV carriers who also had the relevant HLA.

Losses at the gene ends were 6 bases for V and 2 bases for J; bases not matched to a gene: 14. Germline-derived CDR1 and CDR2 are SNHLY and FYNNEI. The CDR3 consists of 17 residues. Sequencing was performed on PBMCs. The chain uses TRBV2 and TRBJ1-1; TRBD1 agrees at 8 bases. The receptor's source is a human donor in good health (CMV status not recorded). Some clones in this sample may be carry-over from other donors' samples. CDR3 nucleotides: TGTGCCAGCAGACCGACAGGGGACCGCGGGCTTAACACTGAAGCTTTCTTT. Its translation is CASRPTGDRGLNTEAFF.